This T cell receptor (beta chain) originates from a study of blood T cell repertoires in COVID-19. Study information: Researchers got acute and convalescent COVID-19 samples from the United States, Italy and Spain. Sources were T cells, B-cell-depleted T cells, or PBMCs; the material itself was cDNA or gDNA.

CDR3 size: 18 residues. Germline-derived CDR1 and CDR2 are SGHNT and YYREEE (reference sequence). V lost 4 bases to trimming and J lost 1 base; unmatched junction nucleotides: 16. Ages ranged from about 18 to 89 years, with residence in some 25 US areas. TCRdb's table, derived via immunoSEQ multiplex PCR, lists solely in-frame clones and lacks some. The sample comprises approximately 210,000 clones, about 84% of which are singletons, and about 4.5% rests with the top ten. The chain links TRBV5-4 to TRBJ1-1; 7 nucleotides line up with TRBD1. The sequence was collected from a young man with acute COVID-19. Sequences were obtained from PBMCs or T cells enriched from blood (not recorded which). The chain's CDR3 is CASSRGTWDSIGNTEAFF. The CDR3 bases are TGTGCCAGCAGCCGAGGTACGTGGGACAGCATAGGGAACACTGAAGCTTTCTTT.